This T cell receptor (beta chain) is from a study of STAT3 mutations in large granular lymphocyte leukemia. Study context: Immunosuppressive therapy was given to more than half of T-LGLL patients.

About 40,000 productive templates were obtained per sample on average. Sequencing was performed with immunoSEQ multiplex PCR; in TCRdb, only in-frame clones are kept and a portion is missing. The sample lists 35,000 or so clones; roughly 88% were seen once. Findings and caveats of the study: At least one immunodominant TCR beta clonotype appeared in every T-cell large granular lymphocyte leukemia patient. Some patients had dominant TCR clones larger than their STAT3 mutant burden.

The CDR3 has 14 amino acids. V gave up 5 bases and J gave up 3 bases, with 10 bases separating them. The V gene's germline CDR1 is KGHSH and CDR2 LQKENI. In regard to this clone: The antigen remains undetermined.

This rearrangement joins TRBV18 to TRBJ1-4; TRBD1 might be the D (6 bases). Material for sequencing was PBMCs. The source is a human donor with T large granular lymphocyte leukemia. Some clones in this sample may be carry-over from other donors' samples. The CDR3 reads CASSSTGSNEKLFF. Written as DNA, the CDR3 is TGTGCCAGCTCATCGACAGGATCTAATGAAAAACTGTTTTTT.